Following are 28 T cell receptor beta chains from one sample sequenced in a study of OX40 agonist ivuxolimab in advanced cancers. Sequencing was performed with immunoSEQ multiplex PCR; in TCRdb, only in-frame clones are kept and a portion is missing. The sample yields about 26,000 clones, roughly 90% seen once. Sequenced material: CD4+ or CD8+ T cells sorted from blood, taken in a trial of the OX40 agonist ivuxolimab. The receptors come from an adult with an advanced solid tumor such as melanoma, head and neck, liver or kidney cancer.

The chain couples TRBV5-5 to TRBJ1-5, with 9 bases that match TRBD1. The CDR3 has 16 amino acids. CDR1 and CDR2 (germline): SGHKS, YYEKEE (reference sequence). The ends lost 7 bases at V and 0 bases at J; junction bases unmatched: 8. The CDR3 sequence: CASQPGTGNSNQPQHF. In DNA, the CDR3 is TGTGCCAGCCAACCCGGGACAGGGAATAGCAATCAGCCCCAGCATTTT.

CDR3 in amino acids: CASSLAGQGWETQYF. In DNA form, the CDR3 reads TGTGCCAGCAGCTTAGCGGGACAGGGGTGGGAGACCCAGTACTTC. The chain is built from TRBV7-2 and TRBJ2-5, with 10 bases fitting TRBD1. Looked up from germline, CDR1 is SGHTA and CDR2 is FQGNSA. V dropped 0 bases and J dropped 5; count of bases not matched to a gene: 3. This CDR3 has 15 amino acids.

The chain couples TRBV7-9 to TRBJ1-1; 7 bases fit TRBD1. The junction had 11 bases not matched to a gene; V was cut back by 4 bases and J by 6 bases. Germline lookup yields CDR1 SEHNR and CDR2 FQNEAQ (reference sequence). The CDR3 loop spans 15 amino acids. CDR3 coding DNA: TGTGCCAGCAGCTCGACAGGGACGGGTCTCCCTGAAGCTTTCTTT. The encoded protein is CASSSTGTGLPEAFF.

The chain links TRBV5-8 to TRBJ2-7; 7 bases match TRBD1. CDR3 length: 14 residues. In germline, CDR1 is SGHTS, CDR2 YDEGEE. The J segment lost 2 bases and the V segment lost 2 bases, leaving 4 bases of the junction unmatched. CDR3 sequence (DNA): TGTGCCAGCAGCTTAGGACAGGTGGCCTACGAGCAGTACTTC. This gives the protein CASSLGQVAYEQYF.

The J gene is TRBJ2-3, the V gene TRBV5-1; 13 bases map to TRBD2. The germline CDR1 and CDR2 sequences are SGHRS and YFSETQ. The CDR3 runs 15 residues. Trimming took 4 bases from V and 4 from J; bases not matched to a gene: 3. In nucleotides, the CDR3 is TGCGCCAGCAGCGTCGGGACTAGCGGGGCAGATACGCAGTATTTT. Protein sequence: CASSVGTSGADTQYF.

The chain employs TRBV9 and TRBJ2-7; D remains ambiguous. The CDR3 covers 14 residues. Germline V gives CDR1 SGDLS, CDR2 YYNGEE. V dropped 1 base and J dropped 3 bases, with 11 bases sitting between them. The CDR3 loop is CASSVTHLGYEQYF. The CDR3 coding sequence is TGTGCCAGCAGCGTAACGCACTTAGGCTACGAGCAGTACTTC. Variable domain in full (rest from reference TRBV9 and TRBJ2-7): DSGVTQTPKHLITATGQRVTLRCSPRSGDLSVYWYQQSLDQGLQFLIQYYNGEERAKGNILERFSAQQFPDLHSELNLSSLELGDSALYFCASSVTHLGYEQYFGPGTRLTVT.

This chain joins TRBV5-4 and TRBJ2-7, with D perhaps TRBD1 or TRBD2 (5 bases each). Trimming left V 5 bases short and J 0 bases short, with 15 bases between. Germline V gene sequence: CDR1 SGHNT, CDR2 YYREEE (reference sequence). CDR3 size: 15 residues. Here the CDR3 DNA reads TGTGCCAGCAGATCCGGGACGGTGAGCTCCTACGAGCAGTACTTC. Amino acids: CASRSGTVSSYEQYF.

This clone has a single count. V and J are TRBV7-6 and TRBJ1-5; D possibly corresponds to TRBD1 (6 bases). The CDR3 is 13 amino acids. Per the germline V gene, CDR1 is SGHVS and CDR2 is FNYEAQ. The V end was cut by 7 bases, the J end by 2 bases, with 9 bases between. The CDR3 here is CASTPGGNQPQHF. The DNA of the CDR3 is TGTGCCAGCACCCCAGGGGGCAATCAGCCCCAGCATTTT.

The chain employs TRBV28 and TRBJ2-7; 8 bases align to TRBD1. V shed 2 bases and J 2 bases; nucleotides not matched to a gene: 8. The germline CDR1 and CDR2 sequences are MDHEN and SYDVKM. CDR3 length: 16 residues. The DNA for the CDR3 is TGTGCCAGCAGTTTACCCGGGACAGGAAATGCCTACGAGCAGTACTTC. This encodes CASSLPGTGNAYEQYF. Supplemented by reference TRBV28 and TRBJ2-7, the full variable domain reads DVKVTQSSRYLVKRTGEKVFLECVQDMDHENMFWYRQDPGLGLRLIYFSYDVKMKEKGDIPEGYSVSREKKERFSLILESASTNQTSMYLCASSLPGTGNAYEQYFGPGTRLTVT.

As DNA, the CDR3 is TGTGCCAGCAGCCCTATAGCGGCCCAAGAGACCCAGTACTTC. It encodes CASSPIAAQETQYF. The gene calls are TRBV27 and TRBJ2-5, with D possibly TRBD2 on 6 matching bases. Germline CDR1 is MNHEY and CDR2 is SMNVEV (reference sequence). The CDR3 spans 14 residues. Trimming cost V 6 bases and J 1 base, with 12 bases left between them.

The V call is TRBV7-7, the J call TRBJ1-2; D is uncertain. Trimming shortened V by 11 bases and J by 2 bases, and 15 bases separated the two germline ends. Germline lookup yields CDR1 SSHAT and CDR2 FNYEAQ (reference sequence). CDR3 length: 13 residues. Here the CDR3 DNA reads TGTGCCTCTCGGCAAGGGAGGAACTATGGCTACACCTTC. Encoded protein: CASRQGRNYGYTF.

The CDR3 sequence is CASSQDLEYNEQFF. For the CDR3, the DNA is TGTGCCAGCAGCCAAGACCTCGAGTACAATGAGCAGTTCTTC. The gene calls are TRBV4-2 and TRBJ2-1; D is unresolved. The V and J ends lost 0 bases and 4 bases respectively, with 7 bases between them. Germline CDR1 reads LGHNA; CDR2 reads YNFKEQ. The CDR3 extends over 14 amino acids.

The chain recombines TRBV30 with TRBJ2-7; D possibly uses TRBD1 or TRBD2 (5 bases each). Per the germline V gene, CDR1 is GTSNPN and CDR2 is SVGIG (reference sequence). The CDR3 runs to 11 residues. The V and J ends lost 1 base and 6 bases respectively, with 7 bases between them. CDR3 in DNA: TGTGCCTGGAGTGCAGGGACCGAGCAGTACTTC. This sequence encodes CAWSAGTEQYF.

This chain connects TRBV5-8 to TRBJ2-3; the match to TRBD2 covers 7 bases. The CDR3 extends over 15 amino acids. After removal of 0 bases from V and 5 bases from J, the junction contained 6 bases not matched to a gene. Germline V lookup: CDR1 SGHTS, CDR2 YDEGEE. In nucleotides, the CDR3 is TGTGCCAGCAGCTTGGCCGGGGGAGGGATAGATACGCAGTATTTT. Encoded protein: CASSLAGGGIDTQYF.

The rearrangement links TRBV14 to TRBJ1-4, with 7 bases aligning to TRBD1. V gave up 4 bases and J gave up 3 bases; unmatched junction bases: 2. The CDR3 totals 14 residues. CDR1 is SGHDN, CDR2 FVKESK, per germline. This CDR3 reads CASSPGTANEKLFF. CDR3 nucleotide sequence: TGTGCCAGCAGCCCCGGGACAGCTAATGAAAAACTGTTTTTT.

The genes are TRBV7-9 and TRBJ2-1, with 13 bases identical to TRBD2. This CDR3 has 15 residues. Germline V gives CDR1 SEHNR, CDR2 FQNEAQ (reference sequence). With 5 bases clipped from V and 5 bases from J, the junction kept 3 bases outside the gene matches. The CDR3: CASSLLAGGNNEQFF. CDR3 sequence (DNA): TGTGCCAGCAGCCTACTAGCGGGGGGGAACAATGAGCAGTTCTTC.

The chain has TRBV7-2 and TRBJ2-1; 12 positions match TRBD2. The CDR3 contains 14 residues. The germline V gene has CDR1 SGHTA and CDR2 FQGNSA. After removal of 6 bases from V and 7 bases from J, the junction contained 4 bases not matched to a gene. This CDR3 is CASSLTSGSNEQFF. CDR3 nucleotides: TGTGCCAGCAGTTTGACTAGCGGGAGTAATGAGCAGTTCTTC.

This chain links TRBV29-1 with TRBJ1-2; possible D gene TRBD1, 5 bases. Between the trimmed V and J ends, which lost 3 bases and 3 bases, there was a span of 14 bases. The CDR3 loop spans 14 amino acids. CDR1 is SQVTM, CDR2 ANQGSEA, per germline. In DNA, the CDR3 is TGCAGCGTTGATCGTACCGGGACGGACTATGGCTACACCTTC. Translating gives CSVDRTGTDYGYTF.

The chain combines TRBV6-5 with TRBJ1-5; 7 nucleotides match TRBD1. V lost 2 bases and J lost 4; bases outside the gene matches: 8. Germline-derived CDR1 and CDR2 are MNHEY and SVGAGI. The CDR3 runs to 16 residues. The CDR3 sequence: CASSYQVRDRNQPQHF. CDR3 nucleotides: TGTGCCAGCAGTTACCAAGTCCGGGACAGAAATCAGCCCCAGCATTTT.

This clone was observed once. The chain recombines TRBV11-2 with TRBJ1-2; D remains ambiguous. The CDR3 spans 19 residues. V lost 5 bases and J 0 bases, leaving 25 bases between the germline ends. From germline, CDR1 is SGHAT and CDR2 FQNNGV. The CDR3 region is CASSLFVYGGEPANYGYTF. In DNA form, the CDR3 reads TGTGCCAGCAGCCTATTCGTTTATGGTGGGGAGCCCGCTAACTATGGCTACACCTTC.

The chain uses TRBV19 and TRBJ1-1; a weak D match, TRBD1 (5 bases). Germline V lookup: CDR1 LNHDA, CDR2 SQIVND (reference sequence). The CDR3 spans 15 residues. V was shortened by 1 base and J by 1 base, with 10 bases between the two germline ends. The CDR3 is CASSIVGQGNTEAFF. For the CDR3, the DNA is TGTGCCAGTAGTATAGTTGGGCAGGGGAACACTGAAGCTTTCTTT.

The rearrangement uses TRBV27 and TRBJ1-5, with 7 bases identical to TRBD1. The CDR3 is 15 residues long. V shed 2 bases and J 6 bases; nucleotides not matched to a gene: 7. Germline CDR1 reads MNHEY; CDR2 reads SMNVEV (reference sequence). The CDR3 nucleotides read TGTGCCAGCAGTTTAGCCGGGACAGAGGGTCAGCCCCAGCATTTT. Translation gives CASSLAGTEGQPQHF.

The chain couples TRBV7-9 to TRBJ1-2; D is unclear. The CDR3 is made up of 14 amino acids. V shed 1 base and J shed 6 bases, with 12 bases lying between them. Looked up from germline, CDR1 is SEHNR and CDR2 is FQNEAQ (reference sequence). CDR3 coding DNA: TGTGCCAGCAGCTTAGTCATGCCTTCCCATGGCTACACCTTC. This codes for CASSLVMPSHGYTF.

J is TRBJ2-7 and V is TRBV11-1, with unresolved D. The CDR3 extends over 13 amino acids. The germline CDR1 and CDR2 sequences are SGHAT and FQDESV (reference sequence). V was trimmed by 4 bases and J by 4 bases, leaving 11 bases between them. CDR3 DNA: TGTGCCAGCAGCTCGATCGTAGCTTACGAGCAGTACTTC. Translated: CASSSIVAYEQYF. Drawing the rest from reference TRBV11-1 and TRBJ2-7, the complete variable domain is EAEVAQSPRYKITEKSQAVAFWCDPISGHATLYWYRQILGQGPELLVQFQDESVVDDSQLPKDRFSAERLKGVDSTLKIQPAELGDSAMYLCASSSIVAYEQYFGPGTRLTVT.

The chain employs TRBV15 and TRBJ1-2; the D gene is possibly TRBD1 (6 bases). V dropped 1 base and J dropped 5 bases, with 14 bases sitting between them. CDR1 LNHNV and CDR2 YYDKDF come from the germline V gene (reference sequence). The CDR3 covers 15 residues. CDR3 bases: TGTGCCACCAGCAGAGCAGATAGGGGGGTATATGGCTACACCTTC. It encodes CATSRADRGVYGYTF.

The CDR3 spells CASSLLGGWYEQYF. The CDR3 nucleotides are TGTGCCAGCAGCTTGTTAGGGGGCTGGTACGAGCAGTACTTC. The V and J genes are TRBV5-5 and TRBJ2-7, with 7 bases fitting TRBD1. The CDR3 consists of 14 residues. Germline V gives CDR1 SGHKS, CDR2 YYEKEE (reference sequence). V gave up 1 base and J gave up 4 bases; unmatched junction bases: 5.

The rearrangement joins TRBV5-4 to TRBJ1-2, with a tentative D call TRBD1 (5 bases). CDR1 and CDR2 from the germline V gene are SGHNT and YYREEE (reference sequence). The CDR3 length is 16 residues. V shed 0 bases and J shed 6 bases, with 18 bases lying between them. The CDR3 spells CASSLDGTFRADGYTF. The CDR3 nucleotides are TGTGCCAGCAGCTTGGACGGGACTTTTAGAGCGGATGGCTACACCTTC.

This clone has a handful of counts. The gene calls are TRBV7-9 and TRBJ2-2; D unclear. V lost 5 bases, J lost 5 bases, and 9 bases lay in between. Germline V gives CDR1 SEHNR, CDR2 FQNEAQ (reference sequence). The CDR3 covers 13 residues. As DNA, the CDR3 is TGTGCCAGCAGCCCCATTGATACCGGGGAGCTGTTTTTT. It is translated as CASSPIDTGELFF.